This T cell receptor (beta chain) was sequenced in a study of CD8 T cells in Susac syndrome. The CDR3 is made up of 14 amino acids. The ends were cut back, 4 bases at V and 3 bases at J, with 12 bases in the middle. Per germline, CDR1 MGHDK and CDR2 SYGVNS. RNA totalling roughly 0.5 to 1 ug underwent reverse transcription with random hexamers. With immunoSEQ multiplex PCR, TCR beta CDR3 was amplified across 54 Vbeta and 13 Jbeta. MiXCR, run by TCRdb on the immunoSEQ multiplex PCR reads, gives a single entry per CDR3 protein. The top ten clones hold around 0.13% of a sample with 160,000 or so distinct CDR3 sequences, 80% to 95% of them seen once.

This receptor was taken from a human donor in good health. The sample taken for sequencing was CD4+ T cells from PBMCs. The gene calls are TRBV25-1 and TRBJ1-1; D unclear. The CDR3 protein is CASSVALEYTEAFF. The CDR3 DNA sequence: TGTGCCAGCAGTGTGGCGCTGGAGTACACTGAAGCTTTCTTT.